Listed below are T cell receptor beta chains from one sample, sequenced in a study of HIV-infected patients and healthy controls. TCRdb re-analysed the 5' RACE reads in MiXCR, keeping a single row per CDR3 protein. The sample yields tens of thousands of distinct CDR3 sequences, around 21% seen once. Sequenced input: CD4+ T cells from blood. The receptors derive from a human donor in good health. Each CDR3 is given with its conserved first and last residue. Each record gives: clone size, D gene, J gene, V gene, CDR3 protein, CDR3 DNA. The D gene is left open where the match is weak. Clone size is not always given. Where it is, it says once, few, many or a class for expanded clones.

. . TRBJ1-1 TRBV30 CAWSFNRATEAFF TGTGCCTGGAGTTTCAACAGGGCCACTGAAGCTTTCTTT
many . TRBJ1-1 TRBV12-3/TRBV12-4 CASSTFGLNTEAFF TGTGCCAGCAGTACTTTTGGTCTGAACACTGAAGCTTTCTTT
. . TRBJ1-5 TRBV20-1 CSARIPGVRGNQPQHF TGCAGTGCTAGGATTCCAGGAGTACGTGGCAATCAGCCCCAGCATTTT
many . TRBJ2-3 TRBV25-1 CASSAIIDTQYF TGTGCCAGCAGTGCGATCATCGATACGCAGTATTTT
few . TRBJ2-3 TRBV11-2 CASSVDRASTDTQYF TGTGCCAGCAGCGTCGACCGAGCTAGCACAGATACGCAGTATTTT
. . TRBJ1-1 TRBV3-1 CASSQDTGKAFF TGTGCCAGCAGCCAAGATACGGGGAAAGCTTTCTTT
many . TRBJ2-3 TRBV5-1 CASSLGGKGTDTQYF TGCGCCAGCAGCTTGGGAGGGAAGGGCACAGATACGCAGTATTTT
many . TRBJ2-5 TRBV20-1 CSARDRPQETQYF TGCAGTGCTAGAGATCGACCGCAAGAGACCCAGTACTTC
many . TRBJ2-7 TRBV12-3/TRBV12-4 CASRAAGYSYEQYF TGTGCCAGCAGGGCAGCGGGCTACTCCTACGAGCAGTACTTC
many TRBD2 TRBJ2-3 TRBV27 CASSTLTSGRADTQYF TGTGCCAGCAGTACCTTGACTAGCGGGAGGGCAGATACGCAGTATTTT
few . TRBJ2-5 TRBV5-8 CASSLTGRGETQYF TGTGCCAGCAGCTTGACAGGTCGGGGAGAGACCCAGTACTTC
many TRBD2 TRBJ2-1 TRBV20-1 CSAPKTSGRNEQFF TGCAGTGCTCCCAAGACTAGCGGGAGAAATGAGCAGTTCTTC
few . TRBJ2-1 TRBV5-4 CASTAAPLEVSEQFF TGTGCCAGCACCGCGGCTCCCCTCGAAGTCAGTGAGCAGTTCTTC